The 15 T cell receptor beta chains below were found in one sample sequenced in a study of blood T cell repertoires in COVID-19. TCRdb's copy holds only in-frame clones and misses some; the assay was immunoSEQ multiplex PCR. Here the sample spans 240,000 or so clones, 70% to 85% being singletons. The sample was peripheral blood. The receptors stem from an elderly woman with acute or convalescent COVID-19.

The V gene is TRBV6-1, the J gene TRBJ1-1; the match to TRBD1 covers 7 bases. The CDR3 totals 14 residues. The germline V gene encodes CDR1 MNHNS and CDR2 SASEGT. J lost 3 bases, V lost 2 bases, and 3 bases had no gene match. The CDR3 is CASSERQGDTEAFF. The CDR3 DNA reads as TGTGCCAGCAGTGAACGTCAGGGGGACACTGAAGCTTTCTTT.

The chain carries TRBV2 and TRBJ2-3, with 7 nucleotides matching TRBD1. Germline values: CDR1 SNHLY, CDR2 FYNNEI. CDR3 size: 16 residues. J gave up 0 bases and V 0 bases, and 3 bases lay outside the gene matches. CDR3 coding DNA: TGTGCCAGCAGTGAAGCTGGGACAGCTAGCACAGATACGCAGTATTTT. It yields the protein CASSEAGTASTDTQYF.

The genes are TRBV5-6 and TRBJ2-7; 8 bases fit TRBD2. The germline V gene has CDR1 SGHDT and CDR2 YYEEEE. This CDR3 is 14 amino acids long. Trimming took 5 bases from V and 3 from J; bases not matched to a gene: 7. The DNA of the CDR3 is TGTGCCAGCAGTTTCTTAGCGGGGAACTACGAGCAGTACTTC. Protein: CASSFLAGNYEQYF.

This rearrangement joins TRBV6-1 to TRBJ1-5; D remains unclear. Germline values: CDR1 MNHNS, CDR2 SASEGT. The V and J ends lost 1 base and 7 bases respectively, with 14 bases between them. CDR3 length: 15 residues. The CDR3 sequence: CASSEGLVWRQPQHF. In nucleotides, the CDR3 is TGTGCCAGCAGTGAAGGTTTGGTCTGGAGGCAGCCCCAGCATTTT.

The chain is built from TRBV5-1 and TRBJ2-1, with a tentative D call TRBD1 (5 bases). The CDR3 is 11 amino acids. CDR1 and CDR2 (germline): SGHRS, YFSETQ. Trimming removed 5 bases at V and 7 bases at J, with 7 bases between. The CDR3 DNA is TGCGCCAGCAGAGGGGTTAATGAGCAGTTCTTC. It codes for CASRGVNEQFF.

The chain joins TRBV11-3 to TRBJ1-3, with D possibly being TRBD1 (6 bases). The CDR3 sequence is 13 residues long. Trimming removed 5 bases from V and 7 bases from J, with 12 bases in between. Germline loops: CDR1 SGHNT, CDR2 YENEEA. In nucleotides, the CDR3 is TGTGCCAGCAGCACCCGGACAGAGAACACCATATATTTT. Its translation: CASSTRTENTIYF.

V and J are TRBV2 and TRBJ2-3; 11 bases line up with TRBD2. V lost 1 base to trimming and J lost 5 bases; unmatched junction nucleotides: 8. Germline-derived CDR1 and CDR2 are SNHLY and FYNNEI. The CDR3 extends over 17 amino acids. CDR3 sequence: CASSEEIAGGPGDTQYF. The CDR3 coding sequence is TGTGCCAGCAGTGAAGAAATAGCGGGGGGGCCGGGAGATACGCAGTATTTT.

The rearrangement links TRBV7-9 to TRBJ2-1; possible D gene TRBD2, 6 bases. Between the trimmed V and J ends, which lost 5 bases and 4 bases, there was a span of 15 bases. Per germline, CDR1 SEHNR and CDR2 FQNEAQ (reference sequence). This CDR3 comprises 15 residues. The CDR3 loop is CASSPRLESYNEQFF. The CDR3 DNA reads TGTGCCAGCAGCCCCCGACTAGAGTCTTACAATGAGCAGTTCTTC.

The chain is built from TRBV2 and TRBJ2-3; 12 bases map to TRBD2. The CDR3 has 16 residues. The V gene's germline CDR1 is SNHLY and CDR2 FYNNEI. The ends lost 6 bases at V and 2 bases at J; junction bases unmatched: 6. The CDR3 DNA is TGTGCCAGCAGGCTAGCGGGGGGGCCGATCACAGATACGCAGTATTTT. Translating gives CASRLAGGPITDTQYF.

This clone was picked up a small number of times. The rearrangement uses TRBV7-2 and TRBJ1-6; maybe TRBD1 (5 bases). The V end lost 2 bases, the J end lost 7 bases, and 15 bases lay between the germline ends. The CDR3 is made up of 16 amino acids. Germline V CDR1 and CDR2: SGHTA, FQGNSA. The DNA for the CDR3 is TGTGCCAGCAGCTTAAGAGGGGTCGGGGGAAATTCACCCCTCCACTTT. It specifies CASSLRGVGGNSPLHF. The full variable domain, its missing parts supplied by reference TRBV7-2 and TRBJ1-6, is GAGVSQSPSNKVTEKGKDVELRCDPISGHTALYWYRQSLGQGLEFLIYFQGNSAPDKSGLPSDRFSAERTGGSVSTLTIQRTQQEDSAVYLCASSLRGVGGNSPLHFGNGTRLTVT.

The rearrangement joins TRBV6-2 or TRBV6-3 to TRBJ1-1; TRBD1 matches at 7 bases. V shed 4 bases and J 3 bases; nucleotides not matched to a gene: 11. The CDR3 is 16 residues long. Germline lookup yields CDR1 MNHEY and CDR2 SVGEGT. The CDR3 coding sequence is TGTGCCAGCAGTTTAATGACGACGGGACAGTACACTGAAGCTTTCTTT. Protein: CASSLMTTGQYTEAFF.

V is TRBV11-2 and J is TRBJ2-5; 8 nucleotides match TRBD1. CDR3 length equals 16 residues. V dropped 3 bases and J dropped 3; count of bases not matched to a gene: 9. Germline V gene sequence: CDR1 SGHAT, CDR2 FQNNGV. The DNA for the CDR3 is TGTGCCAGCAGCTTTAGGTTCAACAGGGGGGAAGAGACCCAGTACTTC. Protein: CASSFRFNRGEETQYF.

This chain's CDR3 is CASSFMGGRTSGANVLTF. DNA of the CDR3: TGTGCCAGCAGTTTTATGGGGGGACGAACCTCTGGGGCCAACGTCCTGACTTTC. V gene TRBV28 combines with J gene TRBJ2-6, with D possibly matching TRBD2 (6 bases). The CDR3 contains 18 residues. Germline CDR1 is MDHEN and CDR2 is SYDVKM. Deletions cut 3 bases from V and 0 bases from J, with 15 bases between.

The J gene is TRBJ1-1, the V gene TRBV19; no clear D. Germline CDR1 LNHDA, CDR2 SQIVND (reference sequence). V lost 3 bases and J 7 bases, leaving 12 bases between the germline ends. This CDR3 spans 13 amino acids. CDR3 residues: CASSISRRYEAFF. In DNA form, the CDR3 reads TGTGCCAGTAGTATTTCCCGGCGGTATGAAGCTTTCTTT.

The gene calls are TRBV6-2 or TRBV6-3 and TRBJ2-2, with D perhaps TRBD1 (5 bases). Trimming stripped 5 bases from V and 4 bases from J, with 14 bases between. This CDR3 is 15 amino acids long. Per the germline V gene, CDR1 is MNHEY and CDR2 is SVGEGT. CDR3 protein: CASSPFRGTTGELFF. The CDR3 DNA reads as TGTGCCAGCAGTCCGTTTAGGGGTACCACCGGGGAGCTGTTTTTT.